The present TCR beta chain was sequenced within a study of siplizumab effects on memory and regulatory T cells. Study-level results: Assignment to unstimulated subsets succeeded for only a minor fraction of the alloreactive clones.

Some clones are missing from TCRdb's copy, which holds only in-frame ones; the method was immunoSEQ multiplex PCR. The data contain about 100,000 clones, 80% to 95% of them singletons. There are a few counts of this clone. Its matching antigen is unknown. This sample includes further DNA sequences coding for the same CDR3. V was trimmed by 2 bases and J by 4 bases, leaving 10 bases between them. The CDR3 length is 14 residues. CDR1 and CDR2 (germline): MDHEN, SYDVKM. The TCR originated in a human donor in good health. The chain has TRBV28 and TRBJ2-3; D is ambiguous. Sequencing was done on a sample of CD4+ T cells sorted from blood. The CDR3 region is CASSLLSPSDTQYF. The CDR3 DNA follows: TGTGCCAGCAGTTTACTGTCCCCGTCAGATACGCAGTATTTT.